A single sample gave rise to the 20 T cell receptor beta chains below, sequenced in a study of cytomegalovirus exposure and HLA in healthy donors. PCR involved 60 Vbeta and 13 Jbeta primers. The assay was immunoSEQ multiplex PCR, and TCRdb's table has in-frame clones only and misses some. Among 98,000 or so clones, about four fifths were seen once, and the ten largest hold about 8%. The specimen was PBMCs. The receptor set was obtained from a human donor in good health.

The genes are TRBV11-2 and TRBJ1-2; perhaps TRBD1 as D (6 bases). The germline CDR1 and CDR2 sequences are SGHAT and FQNNGV. Trimming stripped 4 bases from V and 5 bases from J, with 17 bases between. The CDR3 is 15 residues long. CDR3 sequence reads: CASSSTLTGQYGYTF. The DNA for the CDR3 is TGTGCCAGCAGCTCCACCCTCACAGGGCAGTATGGCTACACCTTC.

The chain couples TRBV19 to TRBJ2-1; TRBD2 agrees at 9 bases. Germline values: CDR1 LNHDA, CDR2 SQIVND (reference sequence). V trimming: 0 bases; J trimming: 3 bases; junction bases outside the gene matches: 6. The CDR3 has 17 amino acids. CDR3 protein: CASSIDIASGNYNEQFF. In DNA, the CDR3 is TGTGCCAGTAGTATAGATATTGCTAGCGGGAACTACAATGAGCAGTTCTTC.

The V call is TRBV9, the J call TRBJ2-5, with TRBD2 matching 7 bases. This CDR3 comprises 17 residues. Germline loops: CDR1 SGDLS, CDR2 YYNGEE. V shed 0 bases and J 5 bases; nucleotides not matched to a gene: 13. CDR3 region: CASSVDRWEGPHETQYF. CDR3 nucleotides: TGTGCCAGCAGCGTAGATCGGTGGGAGGGCCCTCACGAGACCCAGTACTTC.

V is TRBV2 and J is TRBJ2-7; D may be TRBD1 (5 bases). CDR1 and CDR2 (germline): SNHLY, FYNNEI. Trimming removed 5 bases at V and 0 bases at J, with 11 bases between. The CDR3 sequence is 14 residues long. CDR3 DNA sequence: TGTGCCAGCAGTCTTAGCAGGGTCTCCTACGAGCAGTACTTC. Translating gives CASSLSRVSYEQYF.

This chain uses TRBV28 with TRBJ1-1, with unresolved D. The CDR3 extends over 13 amino acids. Germline V CDR1 and CDR2: MDHEN, SYDVKM. The V end lost 2 bases, the J end lost 4 bases, and 8 bases lay between the germline ends. CDR3 residues: CASSLLEPTEAFF. For the CDR3, the DNA is TGTGCCAGCAGTTTACTGGAGCCCACTGAAGCTTTCTTT.

The J gene is TRBJ1-2, the V gene TRBV7-2; D is ambiguous. Per the germline V gene, CDR1 is SGHTA and CDR2 is FQGNSA. V lost 6 bases, J lost 5 bases, and 25 bases lay in between. The CDR3 spans 17 residues. This chain's CDR3 is CASSLRAPRGALYGYTF. CDR3 coding DNA: TGTGCCAGCAGTTTGAGAGCTCCGCGGGGAGCTCTATATGGCTACACCTTC.

This clone was seen a few times. The chain links TRBV4-3 to TRBJ2-2, with TRBD2 matching over 9 bases. J was trimmed by 5 bases and V by 2 bases; bases with no gene match: 6. The CDR3 covers 16 residues. In germline, CDR1 is LGHNA, CDR2 YSLEER. The CDR3 is CASSQLLAGGTGELFF. The DNA for the CDR3 is TGCGCCAGCAGCCAACTACTAGCGGGCGGGACCGGGGAGCTGTTTTTT.

This clone was recorded a few times. A junction boundary mismatches the germline segment, possibly from a read error. The chain recombines TRBV5-1 with TRBJ2-7; maybe TRBD2 (5 bases). Per the germline V gene, CDR1 is SGHRS and CDR2 is YFSETQ. This CDR3 has 14 residues. The CDR3 is CASSLGERERPPDF. CDR3 DNA: TGCGCCAGCAGCTTGGGGGAGAGGGAACGGCCGCCGGACTTC.

This chain connects TRBV5-4 to TRBJ1-3; D gene ambiguous. V dropped 0 bases and J dropped 0 bases, with 7 bases sitting between them. Germline V CDR1 and CDR2: SGHNT, YYREEE (reference sequence). CDR3 length equals 15 residues. The CDR3 loop is CASSLDPSSGNTIYF. The CDR3 DNA follows: TGTGCCAGCAGCTTGGATCCGAGCTCTGGAAACACCATATATTTT.

The chain has TRBV9 and TRBJ2-3; D may be TRBD2 (6 bases). There are 15 residues in the CDR3. Germline CDR1 reads SGDLS; CDR2 reads YYNGEE. V lost 4 bases and J 3 bases, leaving 15 bases between the germline ends. The CDR3 region is CASSFRMEGTDTQYF. Here the CDR3 DNA reads TGTGCCAGCAGCTTTCGGATGGAGGGAACAGATACGCAGTATTTT.

This CDR3 reads CASGLNYGTGNYGYTF. CDR3 sequence (DNA): TGTGCTAGTGGCCTTAACTACGGGACAGGGAACTATGGCTACACCTTC. The chain couples TRBV12-5 to TRBJ1-2; 9 bases fit TRBD1. Germline CDR1 is LGHNT and CDR2 is FRNRAP. The CDR3 loop spans 16 amino acids. Trimming cost V 6 bases and J 2 bases; bases outside gene matches: 10.

This clone was detected only a few times. This sequence joins TRBV29-1 and TRBJ1-1; 10 positions agree with TRBD1. Germline V lookup: CDR1 SQVTM, CDR2 ANQGSEA. Losses at the gene ends were 6 bases for V and 5 bases for J; bases not matched to a gene: 6. The CDR3 loop spans 13 amino acids. The CDR3 nucleotides are TGCAGCGTAGGGACAGGGGAGGGAACTGAAGCTTTCTTT. Amino acid sequence: CSVGTGEGTEAFF.

The chain joins TRBV7-7 to TRBJ2-1, with a tentative D call TRBD1 (6 bases). The CDR3 is 17 amino acids. Trimming shortened V by 6 bases and J by 0 bases, and 18 bases separated the two germline ends. Germline values: CDR1 SSHAT, CDR2 FNYEAQ (reference sequence). Here the CDR3 reads CASRGGTPRGSYNEQFF. CDR3 nucleotide sequence: TGTGCCAGCAGAGGGGGAACCCCGAGGGGCTCCTACAATGAGCAGTTCTTC.

In DNA form, the CDR3 reads TGTGCCAGCAGCTTAGAGGGCCTAAACTATGGCTACACCTTC. Its translation: CASSLEGLNYGYTF. The chain carries TRBV11-2 and TRBJ1-2; unclear D gene. The germline V and J ends were trimmed by 0 bases and 2 bases, with 7 bases remaining between them. The CDR3 is 14 amino acids. The germline CDR1 and CDR2 sequences are SGHAT and FQNNGV.

The chain carries TRBV6-5 and TRBJ2-2; D is perhaps TRBD1 (6 bases). V was shortened by 3 bases and J by 3 bases, with 14 bases between the two germline ends. Germline loops: CDR1 MNHEY, CDR2 SVGAGI. The CDR3 is 16 residues long. The CDR3 DNA follows: TGTGCCAGCAGTTATGGGGCAGGGGAAGACACCGGGGAGCTGTTTTTT. Encoded protein: CASSYGAGEDTGELFF.

The chain is built from TRBV5-1 and TRBJ1-4; D gene unclear. Germline V lookup: CDR1 SGHRS, CDR2 YFSETQ. There are 14 residues in the CDR3. The ends were cut back, 0 bases at V and 4 bases at J, with 7 bases in the middle. CDR3 nucleotides: TGCGCCAGCAGCTTGGTTACGGGTAATGAAAAACTGTTTTTT. Its translation: CASSLVTGNEKLFF.

The gene calls are TRBV2 and TRBJ2-1; no reliable D call. Germline CDR1 and CDR2: SNHLY and FYNNEI. Trimming left V 4 bases short and J 6 bases short, with 16 bases between. This CDR3 region has 15 residues. CDR3 coding DNA: TGTGCCAGCAGTGTCATGCAGGCGCGATCCAATGAGCAGTTCTTC. This sequence encodes CASSVMQARSNEQFF.

The chain joins TRBV6-1 to TRBJ2-7; TRBD2 matches at 14 bases. With V trimmed by 2 bases and J by 5 bases, 11 bases remained unmatched. Germline V gives CDR1 MNHNS, CDR2 SASEGT. The CDR3 sequence is 18 residues long. The CDR3 loop is CASSEPPGLAGALHEQYF. Here the CDR3 DNA reads TGTGCCAGCAGTGAACCCCCGGGACTAGCGGGAGCGTTACACGAGCAGTACTTC.

CDR3 DNA sequence: TGTGCCAGCCAGGACTCGAACACCGGGGAGCTGTTTTTT. The encoded protein is CASQDSNTGELFF. J is TRBJ2-2 and V is TRBV6-5, with D possibly matching TRBD2 (5 bases). The CDR3 is 13 amino acids. The germline V gene has CDR1 MNHEY and CDR2 SVGAGI. V was shortened by 8 bases and J by 0 bases, with 7 bases between the two germline ends.

This chain links TRBV7-2 with TRBJ1-3; D is undetermined. Germline V gene lookup returns CDR1 SGHTA and CDR2 FQGNSA. V was cut by 5 bases and J by 0 bases, with 8 bases left in between. This CDR3 has 14 residues. The DNA of the CDR3 is TGTGCCAGCAGCCCACAGAGCTCTGGAAACACCATATATTTT. Residues: CASSPQSSGNTIYF.